The clone carrying this T cell receptor beta chain was found many times. Its antigen is as yet unknown. This record comes from a study of metastatic and nonmetastatic thyroid tumors. Study in general: Repertoires from blood and tumor or nodule tissue of malignant and benign thyroid patients were compared. Broader study findings: Malignant thyroid tumors reportedly had TCR beta diversity that was significantly higher than in benign nodules, in blood and tumor.

The CDR3 spans 14 residues. The V and J ends lost 5 bases and 4 bases respectively, with 14 bases between them. The germline gives CDR1 SGHVS, CDR2 FQNEAQ. Every patient was untreated before thyroid surgery. In the authors' methods: What underpinned the distant-metastasis classifier for papillary thyroid cancer was the set of CDR3 differences across clinicopathological groups. TCRdb reprocessed the PCR reads via MiXCR. These V and J calls rely on TCRdb rather than the paper's analysis. The repertoire holds roughly 89,000 clones, with approximately 12% as singletons. The source material was tumor tissue. The chain employs TRBV7-8 and TRBJ1-1; D gene ambiguous. The TCR was taken from a female donor with papillary thyroid cancer or a benign thyroid nodule (not recorded which). Some clones in this sample may be carry-over from other donors' samples. The CDR3 DNA sequence: TGTGCCAGCAGCATGAGTCGACGGTCCACTGAAGCTTTCTTT. This translates into CASSMSRRSTEAFF.